A selection of T cell receptor beta chains follows, all from one sample in a study of T cells in Graves' hyperthyroidism and ophthalmopathy. TCRdb re-derived calls from the multiplex PCR reads in MiXCR, one entry per CDR3 protein. The sample lists hundreds of thousands of distinct CDR3 sequences; 20% were seen once. Sequencing was performed on blood. Source of these receptors: a man in his forties with Graves' ophthalmopathy. CDR3s include the opening cysteine and the closing phenylalanine or tryptophan. The order of the fields is J gene, V gene, clone size, D gene, CDR3 protein, CDR3 DNA. A D gene is named only where the DNA matches it firmly. Not all rows give a size; the values are once, few, many and, for expanded clones, a class.

J gene: TRBJ2-7; V gene: TRBV18; clone size: few; D gene: TRBD1; CDR3 protein: CASSRQGQNEQYF; CDR3 DNA: TGTGCCAGCTCACGCCAGGGACAGAACGAGCAGTACTTC
J gene: TRBJ1-1; V gene: TRBV27; clone size: -; D gene: TRBD1; CDR3 protein: CASSLTGGGLKEEAFF; CDR3 DNA: TGTGCCAGCAGTTTGACAGGGGGCGGTCTAAAGGAAGAAGCTTTCTTT
J gene: TRBJ1-2; V gene: TRBV28; clone size: few; D gene: -; CDR3 protein: CASQEGRFGYTF; CDR3 DNA: TGTGCCAGCCAGGAGGGCAGGTTCGGCTACACCTTC
J gene: TRBJ1-5; V gene: TRBV15; clone size: -; D gene: -; CDR3 protein: CATSRWGPQEPQHF; CDR3 DNA: TGTGCCACCAGCAGATGGGGGCCCCAGGAGCCCCAGCATTTT
J gene: TRBJ2-3; V gene: TRBV6-2/TRBV6-3; clone size: -; D gene: TRBD2; CDR3 protein: CASSRRTSYPPRDTQYF; CDR3 DNA: TGTGCCAGCAGCCGACGGACTAGCTACCCCCCTAGGGATACGCAGTATTTT
J gene: TRBJ2-5; V gene: TRBV4-3; clone size: -; D gene: -; CDR3 protein: CASSQDQTLGETQYF; CDR3 DNA: TGCGCCAGCAGCCAAGATCAGACACTAGGAGAGACCCAGTACTTC
J gene: TRBJ1-2; V gene: TRBV20-1; clone size: -; D gene: -; CDR3 protein: CSARDPERGYGYTF; CDR3 DNA: TGCAGTGCTAGAGATCCGGAAAGGGGCTATGGCTACACCTTC
J gene: TRBJ1-2; V gene: TRBV4-2; clone size: few; D gene: -; CDR3 protein: CASSPGAVLAYGYTF; CDR3 DNA: TGTGCCAGCAGCCCCGGGGCAGTTTTGGCCTATGGCTACACCTTC
J gene: TRBJ2-7; V gene: TRBV6-1; clone size: many; D gene: TRBD2; CDR3 protein: CASSLLGREVPYEQYF; CDR3 DNA: TGTGCCAGCAGTCTTTTGGGGCGGGAGGTTCCCTACGAGCAGTACTTC
J gene: TRBJ1-2; V gene: TRBV3-1; clone size: few; D gene: TRBD1; CDR3 protein: CASSTGTGDYGYTF; CDR3 DNA: TGTGCCAGCAGTACCGGGACAGGGGACTATGGCTACACCTTC
J gene: TRBJ2-7; V gene: TRBV27; clone size: -; D gene: TRBD2; CDR3 protein: CASRGAELAGFYEQCF; CDR3 DNA: TGTGCCAGCAGGGGGGCGGAGCTAGCGGGGTTCTACGAGCAGTGCTTC
J gene: TRBJ1-3; V gene: TRBV6-1; clone size: -; D gene: -; CDR3 protein: CASSEDTSSGNTIYF; CDR3 DNA: TGTGCCAGCAGTGAAGACACAAGCTCTGGAAACACCATATATTTT
J gene: TRBJ2-7; V gene: TRBV4-3; clone size: few; D gene: TRBD2; CDR3 protein: CASSQDGPPSGSRYEQYF; CDR3 DNA: TGCGCCAGCAGCCAAGACGGTCCTCCTAGCGGGAGTCGATACGAGCAGTACTTC
J gene: TRBJ2-1; V gene: TRBV9; clone size: few; D gene: TRBD2; CDR3 protein: CASSVANQRGGNEQFF; CDR3 DNA: TGTGCCAGCAGCGTAGCTAACCAGCGGGGGGGAAATGAGCAGTTCTTC
J gene: TRBJ2-7; V gene: TRBV3-1; clone size: -; D gene: -; CDR3 protein: CASSGSGFHEQYF; CDR3 DNA: TGTGCCAGCAGCGGTTCAGGGTTCCACGAGCAGTACTTC
J gene: TRBJ1-1; V gene: TRBV4-3; clone size: few; D gene: -; CDR3 protein: CASSQLMNTEAFF; CDR3 DNA: TGCGCCAGCAGCCAGCTAATGAACACTGAAGCTTTCTTT
J gene: TRBJ1-1; V gene: TRBV2; clone size: many; D gene: -; CDR3 protein: CASSESGRVEAFF; CDR3 DNA: TGTGCCAGCAGTGAGTCCGGACGCGTAGAAGCTTTCTTT
J gene: TRBJ1-4; V gene: TRBV18; clone size: many; D gene: -; CDR3 protein: CASSPPATNEKLFF; CDR3 DNA: TGTGCCAGCTCACCACCAGCAACTAATGAAAAACTGTTTTTT
J gene: TRBJ2-1; V gene: TRBV7-2; clone size: many; D gene: TRBD2; CDR3 protein: CASSEGTSAKNEQFF; CDR3 DNA: TGTGCCAGCAGCGAAGGGACTAGCGCAAAGAATGAGCAGTTCTTC
J gene: TRBJ2-1; V gene: TRBV30; clone size: many; D gene: TRBD1; CDR3 protein: CAWSATGMGTYNEQFF; CDR3 DNA: TGTGCCTGGAGCGCGACAGGGATGGGGACCTACAATGAGCAGTTCTTC
J gene: TRBJ2-1; V gene: TRBV7-2; clone size: few; D gene: TRBD1; CDR3 protein: CASSWGQRYYNEQFF; CDR3 DNA: TGTGCCAGCAGCTGGGGACAGCGATACTACAATGAGCAGTTCTTC
J gene: TRBJ2-1; V gene: TRBV7-6; clone size: -; D gene: TRBD2; CDR3 protein: CASSLLSGGISSYNEQFF; CDR3 DNA: TGTGCCAGCAGCTTACTTAGCGGGGGGATCAGCTCCTACAATGAGCAGTTCTTC
J gene: TRBJ2-5; V gene: TRBV12-3/TRBV12-4; clone size: -; D gene: -; CDR3 protein: CASSLIGQAQETQYF; CDR3 DNA: TGTGCCAGCAGTTTGATCGGTCAGGCCCAAGAGACCCAGTACTTC
J gene: TRBJ1-2; V gene: TRBV2; clone size: many; D gene: -; CDR3 protein: CASSGYVLDGYTF; CDR3 DNA: TGTGCCAGCAGTGGCTATGTCTTAGATGGCTACACCTTC
J gene: TRBJ2-5; V gene: TRBV6-1; clone size: few; D gene: -; CDR3 protein: CASSLSRGAETQYF; CDR3 DNA: TGTGCCAGCAGTCTATCCCGTGGGGCAGAGACCCAGTACTTC
J gene: TRBJ2-5; V gene: TRBV11-2; clone size: many; D gene: TRBD2; CDR3 protein: CASSPWTSRRQETQYF; CDR3 DNA: TGTGCCAGCAGCCCCTGGACTAGCAGGCGCCAAGAGACCCAGTACTTC
J gene: TRBJ2-3; V gene: TRBV6-2/TRBV6-3; clone size: many; D gene: -; CDR3 protein: CASSYSRVLPTDTQYF; CDR3 DNA: TGTGCCAGCAGTTACTCCCGGGTTCTTCCCACAGATACGCAGTATTTT
J gene: TRBJ2-3; V gene: TRBV12-3/TRBV12-4; clone size: -; D gene: -; CDR3 protein: CASRVSEDTQYF; CDR3 DNA: TGTGCCAGCAGGGTTTCCGAAGATACGCAGTATTTT
J gene: TRBJ1-2; V gene: TRBV13; clone size: few; D gene: TRBD1; CDR3 protein: CASSPGTAPTNYGYTF; CDR3 DNA: TGTGCCAGCAGCCCAGGGACAGCCCCTACTAACTATGGCTACACCTTC
J gene: TRBJ2-1; V gene: TRBV20-1; clone size: few; D gene: -; CDR3 protein: CSARISGLLYNEQFF; CDR3 DNA: TGCAGTGCTAGAATTAGCGGACTTCTATACAATGAGCAGTTCTTC
J gene: TRBJ2-5; V gene: TRBV6-2/TRBV6-3; clone size: -; D gene: TRBD1; CDR3 protein: CASSYNRGSQYF; CDR3 DNA: TGTGCCAGCAGTTACAACAGGGGGTCCCAGTACTTC
J gene: TRBJ2-5; V gene: TRBV9; clone size: many; D gene: -; CDR3 protein: CASSVGNGGGQETQYF; CDR3 DNA: TGTGCCAGCAGCGTAGGTAACGGCGGCGGCCAAGAGACCCAGTACTTC
J gene: TRBJ2-7; V gene: TRBV19; clone size: many; D gene: -; CDR3 protein: CASSIGGRSYEQYF; CDR3 DNA: TGTGCCAGCAGCATAGGGGGGAGGTCCTACGAGCAGTACTTC
J gene: TRBJ1-1; V gene: TRBV5-6; clone size: -; D gene: -; CDR3 protein: CASSLEGLSREAFF; CDR3 DNA: TGTGCCAGCAGCTTGGAAGGCTTAAGCCGTGAAGCTTTCTTT
J gene: TRBJ2-7; V gene: TRBV5-6; clone size: few; D gene: -; CDR3 protein: CASSLAIGEQYF; CDR3 DNA: TGTGCCAGCAGCTTGGCCATAGGGGAGCAGTACTTC
J gene: TRBJ1-4; V gene: TRBV2; clone size: -; D gene: -; CDR3 protein: CASNSGGRLEKLFF; CDR3 DNA: TGTGCCAGCAACTCGGGGGGGCGGCTTGAAAAACTGTTTTTT
J gene: TRBJ1-6; V gene: TRBV3-1; clone size: few; D gene: -; CDR3 protein: CASSQGRGGNSPLHF; CDR3 DNA: TGTGCCAGCAGCCAGGGAAGGGGTGGTAATTCACCCCTCCACTTT
J gene: TRBJ2-1; V gene: TRBV19; clone size: many; D gene: -; CDR3 protein: CASSIAGALNEQFF; CDR3 DNA: TGTGCCAGTAGTATAGCGGGGGCCTTAAATGAGCAGTTCTTC
J gene: TRBJ1-2; V gene: TRBV27; clone size: many; D gene: TRBD1; CDR3 protein: CASSDGQGPYGYTF; CDR3 DNA: TGTGCCAGCAGTGATGGACAGGGCCCCTATGGCTACACCTTC
J gene: TRBJ1-6; V gene: TRBV6-1; clone size: few; D gene: -; CDR3 protein: CASKQGHNNSPLHF; CDR3 DNA: TGTGCCAGCAAACAGGGACACAATAATTCACCCCTCCACTTT
J gene: TRBJ2-5; V gene: TRBV2; clone size: -; D gene: TRBD2; CDR3 protein: CASSEFWTSKPQYF; CDR3 DNA: TGTGCCAGCAGTGAATTTTGGACTAGCAAGCCCCAGTACTTC
J gene: TRBJ2-7; V gene: TRBV7-8; clone size: many; D gene: -; CDR3 protein: CASTKSPGRDEQYF; CDR3 DNA: TGTGCCAGCACCAAAAGCCCCGGGAGAGACGAGCAGTACTTC
J gene: TRBJ2-1; V gene: TRBV20-1; clone size: -; D gene: TRBD2; CDR3 protein: CSAKLAGVYNEQFF; CDR3 DNA: TGCAGTGCGAAACTAGCGGGAGTGTACAATGAGCAGTTCTTC
J gene: TRBJ2-2; V gene: TRBV7-2; clone size: few; D gene: -; CDR3 protein: CASSLEGLATGELFF; CDR3 DNA: TGTGCCAGCAGCTTAGAGGGTCTGGCCACCGGGGAGCTGTTTTTT
J gene: TRBJ2-3; V gene: TRBV5-1; clone size: few; D gene: -; CDR3 protein: CASSSDYTSTDTQYF; CDR3 DNA: TGCGCCAGCAGCTCGGACTACACTAGCACAGATACGCAGTATTTT
J gene: TRBJ2-7; V gene: TRBV20-1; clone size: -; D gene: TRBD2; CDR3 protein: CSAHSSRLATYEQYF; CDR3 DNA: TGCAGTGCCCATTCCTCAAGACTAGCGACCTACGAGCAGTACTTC
J gene: TRBJ2-1; V gene: TRBV10-3; clone size: many; D gene: TRBD2; CDR3 protein: CAISETTSGGTSYNEQFF; CDR3 DNA: TGTGCCATCAGTGAGACGACTAGCGGGGGTACGTCCTACAATGAGCAGTTCTTC
J gene: TRBJ1-1; V gene: TRBV5-8; clone size: many; D gene: -; CDR3 protein: CASSLQGVNTEAFF; CDR3 DNA: TGTGCCAGCAGCTTGCAAGGGGTGAACACTGAAGCTTTCTTT
J gene: TRBJ1-2; V gene: TRBV28; clone size: few; D gene: -; CDR3 protein: CASSLFGGIYGYTF; CDR3 DNA: TGTGCCAGCAGTTTATTCGGCGGGATCTATGGCTACACCTTC
J gene: TRBJ1-5; V gene: TRBV15; clone size: few; D gene: TRBD1; CDR3 protein: CATSSPWGQGSNQPQHF; CDR3 DNA: TGTGCCACCAGCAGTCCATGGGGACAGGGTAGCAATCAGCCCCAGCATTTT
J gene: TRBJ2-7; V gene: TRBV7-3; clone size: few; D gene: -; CDR3 protein: CASSLMGSALNEQYF; CDR3 DNA: TGTGCCAGCAGCCTTATGGGTAGCGCCCTCAACGAGCAGTACTTC
J gene: TRBJ2-7; V gene: TRBV9; clone size: few; D gene: -; CDR3 protein: CASSVIGGEQYF; CDR3 DNA: TGTGCCAGCAGCGTCATCGGTGGCGAGCAGTACTTC